This T cell receptor (beta chain) was obtained from a study of T cell responses to AZD1222 COVID-19 vaccine. For the study at large: Doses given second, at about 4 or about 12 weeks, were pooled. Broader study findings: The study identified only six AZD1222 recipients as seropositive at baseline. Mostly white British, mostly female donors; authors suggested clonal diversity may be underestimated. Spike-specific TCR breadth rose after two AZD1222 doses, and depth rose as well.

About this clone: Its antigen remains unknown.

Produced via immunoSEQ multiplex PCR; TCRdb's table is partial and in-frame only. The sample has over 150,000 clones, 90% seen once; the top ten hold about 20%. The CDR3 has 13 amino acids. The germline CDR1 and CDR2 sequences are GTSNPN and SVGIG (reference sequence). V lost 3 bases and J lost 6; bases outside the gene matches: 5. The receptor comes from an adult in good health. This specimen consisted of peripheral blood, obtained on day 0 of AZD1222 vaccination. The chain recombines TRBV30 with TRBJ1-2; 9 bases fit TRBD1. CDR3 sequence: CAWRRDRADGYTF. CDR3 DNA: TGTGCCTGGAGGCGGGACAGGGCTGATGGCTACACCTTC.